These 7 T cell receptor beta chains were sequenced from one sample in a study of cytomegalovirus exposure and HLA in healthy donors. Vbeta (60) and Jbeta (13) primers were used in the PCR. This table comes from immunoSEQ multiplex PCR, and its TCRdb copy is limited to in-frame clones, with some not included. The sample shows 110,000 or so clones, roughly 80% of them seen only once. Sequencing was performed on PBMCs. These receptors were collected from a man aged 50-59 years in good health and CMV-seropositive.

As to this clone: Additional DNA sequences in this sample encode the identical CDR3. This chain uses TRBV5-4 with TRBJ1-1; possibly TRBD1 for D (5 bases). From germline, CDR1 is SGHNT and CDR2 YYREEE (reference sequence). The CDR3 runs 13 residues. V dropped 4 bases and J dropped 0 bases, with 7 bases sitting between them. CDR3 protein: CASSPGVNTEAFF. The DNA for the CDR3 is TGTGCCAGCAGCCCGGGGGTGAACACTGAAGCTTTCTTT.

This rearrangement joins TRBV6-5 to TRBJ2-5; a weak D match, TRBD2 (6 bases). The CDR3 sequence is 15 residues long. Trimming shortened V by 2 bases and J by 1 base, and 11 bases separated the two germline ends. Germline-derived CDR1 and CDR2 are MNHEY and SVGAGI. CDR3 residues: CASSYGRGLQETQYF. CDR3 sequence (DNA): TGTGCCAGCAGTTACGGTCGGGGACTCCAAGAGACCCAGTACTTC.

This chain connects TRBV10-3 to TRBJ2-7, with 12 bases lining up with TRBD1. Germline CDR1 ENHRY, CDR2 SYGVKD. The CDR3 has 13 residues. V was pared by 7 bases and J by 5 bases, with 3 bases of the junction left unmatched. The CDR3 protein is CAIKGTGGDEQYF. The CDR3 DNA follows: TGTGCCATCAAAGGGACAGGGGGCGACGAGCAGTACTTC.

V is TRBV4-1 and J is TRBJ2-2; maybe TRBD1 (6 bases). The V end lost 3 bases, the J end lost 7 bases, and 18 bases lay between the germline ends. The CDR3 totals 16 residues. Per germline, CDR1 MGHRA and CDR2 YSYEKL. CDR3 sequence reads: CASSQNYARGFGELFF. DNA for the CDR3: TGCGCCAGCAGCCAGAATTACGCCAGGGGATTCGGGGAGCTGTTTTTT.

The chain has TRBV27 and TRBJ2-2; 7 bases are a match to TRBD1. This CDR3 region has 14 residues. V shed 6 bases, J shed 0 bases, and the junction held 1 base outside the gene matches. In germline, CDR1 is MNHEY, CDR2 SMNVEV (reference sequence). CDR3 amino acids: CASRRGPNTGELFF. CDR3 nucleotide sequence: TGTGCCAGCAGAAGGGGGCCGAACACCGGGGAGCTGTTTTTT.

Turning to this clone: Sequence at one end of the junction differs from germline and may be a read error. This rearrangement joins TRBV5-1 to TRBJ2-1, with 9 bases aligning to TRBD2. Germline CDR1 reads SGHRS; CDR2 reads YFSETQ. The CDR3 contains 13 residues. CDR3 in DNA: TGCGCCAGCAGCTTGGAAGGCGGGAGGGCCATGGTCTTC. This codes for CASSLEGGRAMVF.

The chain is built from TRBV4-3 and TRBJ1-3; 12 nucleotides align to TRBD1. The V and J ends lost 3 bases and 2 bases, in that order; junction bases with no gene match: 2. This CDR3 comprises 16 residues. Germline CDR1 reads LGHNA; CDR2 reads YSLEER. CDR3 sequence reads: CASSQGQGAAGNTIYF. CDR3 nucleotide sequence: TGCGCCAGCAGCCAGGGACAGGGGGCGGCTGGAAACACCATATATTTT.